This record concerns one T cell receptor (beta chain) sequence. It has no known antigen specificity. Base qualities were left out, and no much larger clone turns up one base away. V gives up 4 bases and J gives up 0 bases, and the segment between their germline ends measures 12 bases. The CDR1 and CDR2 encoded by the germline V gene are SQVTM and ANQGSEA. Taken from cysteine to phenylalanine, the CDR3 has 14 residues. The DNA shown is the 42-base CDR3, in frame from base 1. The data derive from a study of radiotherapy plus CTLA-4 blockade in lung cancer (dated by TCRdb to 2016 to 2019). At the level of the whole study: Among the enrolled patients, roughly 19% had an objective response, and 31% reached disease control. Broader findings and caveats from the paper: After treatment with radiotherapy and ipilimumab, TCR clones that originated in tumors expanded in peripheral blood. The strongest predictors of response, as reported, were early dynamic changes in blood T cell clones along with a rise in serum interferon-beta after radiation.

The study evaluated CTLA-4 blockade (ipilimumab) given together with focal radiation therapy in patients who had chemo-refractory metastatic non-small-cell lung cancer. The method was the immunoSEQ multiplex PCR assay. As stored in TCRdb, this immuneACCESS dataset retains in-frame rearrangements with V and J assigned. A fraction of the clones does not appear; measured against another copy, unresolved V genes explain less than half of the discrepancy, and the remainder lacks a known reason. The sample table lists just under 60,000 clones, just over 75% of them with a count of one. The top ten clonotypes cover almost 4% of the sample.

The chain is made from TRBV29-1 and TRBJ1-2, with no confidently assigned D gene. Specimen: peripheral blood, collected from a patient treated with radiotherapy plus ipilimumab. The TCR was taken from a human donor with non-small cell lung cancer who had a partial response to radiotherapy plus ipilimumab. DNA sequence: TGCAGCGTTGTAGTTATTGAGACTAACTATGGCTACACCTTC. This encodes CSVVVIETNYGYTF.